These 10 T cell receptor beta chains share one sample of origin, sequenced in a study of identifying expanded T cells in peripheral blood. Method: immunoSEQ multiplex PCR; TCRdb's copy keeps in-frame clones and lacks some. The data hold 85,000 to 95,000 clones, with roughly 90% observed a single time. The sample comprised blood. Every receptor here comes from a person aged 18 to 75 in good health.

V is TRBV10-1 and J is TRBJ2-7; the D gene is possibly TRBD1 (6 bases). Per germline, CDR1 WNHNN and CDR2 SYGVQD (reference sequence). CDR3 length: 13 amino acids. V lost 5 bases, J lost 6 bases, and 14 bases lay in between. The CDR3 bases are TGCGCCAGCAGTCACGGGACATCATCCGAGCAGTACTTC. Its translation is CASSHGTSSEQYF.

The rearrangement joins TRBV7-9 to TRBJ2-5, with a tentative D call TRBD2 (7 bases). V was clipped by 5 bases and J by 1 base, with 14 bases between them. Germline V lookup: CDR1 SEHNR, CDR2 FQNEAQ (reference sequence). The CDR3 has 15 residues. CDR3 sequence: CASSPTSRGQETQYF. Here the CDR3 DNA reads TGTGCCAGCAGCCCGACTAGCAGGGGCCAAGAGACCCAGTACTTC. The full variable domain, its missing parts supplied by reference TRBV7-9 and TRBJ2-5, is DTGVSQNPRHKITKRGQNVTFRCDPISEHNRLYWYRQTLGQGPEFLTYFQNEAQLEKSRLLSDRFSAERPKGSFSTLEIQRTEQGDSAMYLCASSPTSRGQETQYFGPGTRLLVL.

This clone was observed once. The chain combines TRBV27 with TRBJ2-5; D is unclear. CDR1 is MNHEY, CDR2 SMNVEV, per germline (reference sequence). The CDR3 runs to 13 residues. This chain's CDR3 is CAGNPRLQETQYF. CDR3 nucleotide sequence: TGTGCTGGCAACCCGCGTCTCCAAGAGACCCAGTACTTC.

J is TRBJ2-7 and V is TRBV19, with D perhaps assigned TRBD1 or TRBD2 (5 bases each). This CDR3 has 14 residues. CDR1 and CDR2 (germline): LNHDA, SQIVND (reference sequence). V lost 3 bases and J 7 bases, leaving 16 bases between the germline ends. CDR3 sequence (DNA): TGTGCCAGTAGTATTAGTTGGGGGTCGGGTGAGCAGTACTTC. Its protein product is CASSISWGSGEQYF.

The V call is TRBV25-1, the J call TRBJ1-2, with 7 bases lining up with TRBD1. This CDR3 has 13 amino acids. CDR1 is MGHDK and CDR2 is SYGVNS in the germline V gene. V lost 4 bases, J lost 8 bases, and 7 bases stayed unmatched. CDR3 sequence (DNA): TGTGCCAGCAGTGGGTCCGCAGGGGGAGGCTACACCTTC. Amino acids: CASSGSAGGGYTF.

This chain uses TRBV27 with TRBJ2-1; 10 bases fit TRBD2. The CDR3 is made up of 16 amino acids. The V gene end was trimmed by 2 bases and the J gene end by 5 bases; junction bases not matched to a gene: 6. From germline, CDR1 is MNHEY and CDR2 SMNVEV (reference sequence). CDR3 sequence reads: CASSLGTSVRHNEQFF. The CDR3 DNA sequence: TGTGCCAGCAGTTTAGGGACTAGCGTTCGACACAATGAGCAGTTCTTC.

This clone came up once. The V call is TRBV27, the J call TRBJ2-7, with TRBD1 as a possible D gene (5 bases). Germline V gene lookup returns CDR1 MNHEY and CDR2 SMNVEV (reference sequence). Trimming removed 10 bases from V and 4 bases from J, with 14 bases in between. This CDR3 comprises 12 residues. CDR3 loop: CATRQGRYEQYF. As DNA, the CDR3 is TGTGCCACCAGGCAGGGTCGATACGAGCAGTACTTC.

This clone was seen a single time. The chain has TRBV6-1 and TRBJ1-2; D gene unclear. The CDR3 has 11 residues. The V end was cut by 5 bases, the J end by 7 bases, with 8 bases between. Germline CDR1 is MNHNS and CDR2 is SASEGT. CDR3 in DNA: TGTGCCAGCAGTTTAGGACTTGGCTACACCTTC. This encodes CASSLGLGYTF.

The chain joins TRBV30 to TRBJ1-2; D possibly corresponds to TRBD1 (5 bases). Germline CDR1 and CDR2: GTSNPN and SVGIG (reference sequence). This CDR3 has 13 amino acids. Trimming removed 0 bases from V and 8 bases from J, with 13 bases in between. The CDR3 region has the DNA TGTGCCTGGAGTGTACGTACAGGTGGAGGCTACACCTTC. This gives the protein CAWSVRTGGGYTF.

The chain recombines TRBV28 with TRBJ2-7, with D tentatively TRBD2 (6 bases). Trimming stripped 4 bases from V and 3 bases from J, with 13 bases between. Germline V gives CDR1 MDHEN, CDR2 SYDVKM. The CDR3 loop spans 14 amino acids. The CDR3 sequence is CASSSLASFYEQYF. In DNA form, the CDR3 reads TGTGCCAGCAGTTCTCTAGCGTCCTTCTACGAGCAGTACTTC.